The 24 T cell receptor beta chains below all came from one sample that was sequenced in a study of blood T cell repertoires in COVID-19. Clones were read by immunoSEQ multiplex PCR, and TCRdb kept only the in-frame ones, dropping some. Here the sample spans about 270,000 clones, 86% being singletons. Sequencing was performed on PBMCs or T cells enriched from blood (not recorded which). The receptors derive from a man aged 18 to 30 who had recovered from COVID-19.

The CDR3, as DNA: TGTGCCAGCACCCACGGGGGGAGTTCTTTCTTT. As protein: CASTHGGSSFF. The chain recombines TRBV7-9 with TRBJ1-1; a possible D gene is TRBD1 (5 bases). The CDR3 contains 11 residues. The germline V gene has CDR1 SEHNR and CDR2 FQNEAQ (reference sequence). With 7 bases removed from V and 12 bases from J, the gap between germline ends came to 15 bases.

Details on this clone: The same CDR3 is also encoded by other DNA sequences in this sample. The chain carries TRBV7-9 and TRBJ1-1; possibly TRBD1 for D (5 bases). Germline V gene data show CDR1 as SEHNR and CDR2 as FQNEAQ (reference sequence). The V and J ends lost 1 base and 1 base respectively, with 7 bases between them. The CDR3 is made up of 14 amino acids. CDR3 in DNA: TGTGCCAGCAGCTTAGTCCAGGGGAACACTGAAGCTTTCTTT. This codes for CASSLVQGNTEAFF.

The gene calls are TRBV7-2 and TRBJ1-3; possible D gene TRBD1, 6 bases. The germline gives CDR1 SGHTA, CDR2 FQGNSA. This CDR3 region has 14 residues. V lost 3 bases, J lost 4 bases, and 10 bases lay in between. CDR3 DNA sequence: TGTGCCAGCAGCTTTCAGGGGAGCGGAAACACCATATATTTT. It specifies CASSFQGSGNTIYF.

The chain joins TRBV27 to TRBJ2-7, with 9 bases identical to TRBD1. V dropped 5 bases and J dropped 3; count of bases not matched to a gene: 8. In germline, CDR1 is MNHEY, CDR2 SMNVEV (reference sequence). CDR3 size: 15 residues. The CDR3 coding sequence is TGTGCCAGCAGTGCATCGGGACAGGGACGCTACGAGCAGTACTTC. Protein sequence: CASSASGQGRYEQYF.

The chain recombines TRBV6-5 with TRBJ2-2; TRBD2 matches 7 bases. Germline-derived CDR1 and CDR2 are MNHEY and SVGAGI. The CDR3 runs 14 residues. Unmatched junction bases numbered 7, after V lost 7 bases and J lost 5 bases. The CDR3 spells CASIGGTTTGELFF. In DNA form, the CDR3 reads TGTGCCAGCATCGGGGGGACGACGACCGGGGAGCTGTTTTTT.

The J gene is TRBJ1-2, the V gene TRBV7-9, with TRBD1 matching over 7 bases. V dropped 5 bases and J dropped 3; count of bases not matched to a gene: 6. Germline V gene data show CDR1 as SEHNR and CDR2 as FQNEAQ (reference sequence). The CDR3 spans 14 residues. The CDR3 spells CASSPTGTDYGYTF. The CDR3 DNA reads TGTGCCAGCAGCCCAACCGGGACAGACTATGGCTACACCTTC.

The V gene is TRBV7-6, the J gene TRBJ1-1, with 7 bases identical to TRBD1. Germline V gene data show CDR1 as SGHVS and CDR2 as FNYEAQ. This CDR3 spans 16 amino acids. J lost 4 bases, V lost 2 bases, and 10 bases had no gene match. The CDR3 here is CASSLSTGTVPTEAFF. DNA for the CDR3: TGTGCCAGCAGCTTATCAACCGGGACAGTGCCCACTGAAGCTTTCTTT.

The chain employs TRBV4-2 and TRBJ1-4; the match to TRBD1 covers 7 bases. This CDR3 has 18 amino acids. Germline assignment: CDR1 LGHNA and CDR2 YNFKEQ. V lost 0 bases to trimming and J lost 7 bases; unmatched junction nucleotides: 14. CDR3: CASSQDPAPQGSTEKLFF. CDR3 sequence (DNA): TGTGCCAGCAGCCAAGATCCGGCCCCACAGGGGAGCACTGAAAAACTGTTTTTT.

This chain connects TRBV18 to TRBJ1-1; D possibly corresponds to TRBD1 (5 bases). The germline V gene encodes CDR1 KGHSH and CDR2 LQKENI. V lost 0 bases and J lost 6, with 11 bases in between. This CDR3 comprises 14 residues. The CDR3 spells CASSPPSTGPEAFF. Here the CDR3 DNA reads TGTGCCAGCTCACCACCGAGTACAGGCCCTGAAGCTTTCTTT.

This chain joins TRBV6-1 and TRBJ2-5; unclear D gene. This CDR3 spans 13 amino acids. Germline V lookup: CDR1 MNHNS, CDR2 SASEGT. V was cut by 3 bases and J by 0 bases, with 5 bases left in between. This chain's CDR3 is CASSEEYQETQYF. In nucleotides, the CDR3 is TGTGCCAGCAGTGAGGAGTACCAAGAGACCCAGTACTTC.

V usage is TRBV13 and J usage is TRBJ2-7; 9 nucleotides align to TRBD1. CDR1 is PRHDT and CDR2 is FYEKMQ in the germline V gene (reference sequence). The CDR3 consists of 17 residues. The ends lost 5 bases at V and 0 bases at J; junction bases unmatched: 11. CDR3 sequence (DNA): TGTGCCAGCAGCCCGGGACAGGGACCGTCCTCCTCCTACGAGCAGTACTTC. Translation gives CASSPGQGPSSSYEQYF.

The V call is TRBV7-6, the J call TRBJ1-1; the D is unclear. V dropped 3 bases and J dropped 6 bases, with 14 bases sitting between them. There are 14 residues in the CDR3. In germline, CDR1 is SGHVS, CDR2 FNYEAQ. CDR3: CASSLRRENSEAFF. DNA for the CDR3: TGTGCCAGCAGCTTGAGGAGGGAAAACTCTGAAGCTTTCTTT.

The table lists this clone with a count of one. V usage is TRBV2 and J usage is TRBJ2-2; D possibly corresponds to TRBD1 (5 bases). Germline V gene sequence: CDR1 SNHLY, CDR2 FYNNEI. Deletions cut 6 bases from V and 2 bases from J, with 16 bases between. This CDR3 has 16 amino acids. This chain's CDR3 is CASRPIRQPNTGELFF. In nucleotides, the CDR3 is TGTGCCAGCAGGCCGATCCGACAGCCCAACACCGGGGAGCTGTTTTTT. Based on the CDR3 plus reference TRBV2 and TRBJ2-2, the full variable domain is EPEVTQTPSHQVTQMGQEVILRCVPISNHLYFYWYRQILGQKVEFLVSFYNNEISEKSEIFDDQFSVERPDGSNFTLKIRSTKLEDSAMYFCASRPIRQPNTGELFFGEGSRLTVL.

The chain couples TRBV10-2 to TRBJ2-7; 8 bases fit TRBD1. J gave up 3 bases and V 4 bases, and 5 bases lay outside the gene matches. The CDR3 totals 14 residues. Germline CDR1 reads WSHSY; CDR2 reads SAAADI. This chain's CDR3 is CASSAGQGFYEQYF. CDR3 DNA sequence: TGCGCCAGCAGTGCCGGACAGGGTTTCTACGAGCAGTACTTC.

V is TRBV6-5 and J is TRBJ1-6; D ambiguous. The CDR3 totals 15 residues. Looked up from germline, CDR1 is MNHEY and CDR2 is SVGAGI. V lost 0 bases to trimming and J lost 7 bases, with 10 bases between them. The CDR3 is CASSYSWQNNSPLHF. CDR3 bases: TGTGCCAGCAGTTACTCGTGGCAGAACAATTCACCCCTCCACTTT.

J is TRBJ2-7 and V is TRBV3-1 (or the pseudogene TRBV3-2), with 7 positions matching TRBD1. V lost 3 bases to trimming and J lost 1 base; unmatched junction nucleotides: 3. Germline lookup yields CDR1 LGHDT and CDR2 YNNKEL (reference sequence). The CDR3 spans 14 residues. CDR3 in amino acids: CASSQGTASYEQYF. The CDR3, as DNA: TGTGCCAGCAGCCAGGGGACAGCTTCCTACGAGCAGTACTTC.

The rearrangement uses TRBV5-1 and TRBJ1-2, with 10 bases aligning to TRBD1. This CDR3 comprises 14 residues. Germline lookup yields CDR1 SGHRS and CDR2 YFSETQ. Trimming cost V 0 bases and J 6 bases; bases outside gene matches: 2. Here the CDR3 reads CASSLAGTGDGYTF. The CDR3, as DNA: TGCGCCAGCAGCTTGGCCGGGACAGGGGATGGCTACACCTTC. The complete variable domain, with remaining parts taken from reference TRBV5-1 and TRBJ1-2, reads KAGVTQTPRYLIKTRGQQVTLSCSPISGHRSVSWYQQTPGQGLQFLFEYFSETQRNKGNFPGRFSGRQFSNSRSEMNVSTLELGDSALYLCASSLAGTGDGYTFGSGTRLTVV.

The CDR3 sequence: CASSLSGEYGYTF. The CDR3 DNA reads as TGCGCCAGCAGCTTGTCGGGGGAGTATGGCTACACCTTC. V gene TRBV5-1 combines with J gene TRBJ1-2; D may be TRBD1 (5 bases). The CDR3 length is 13 residues. Germline CDR1 reads SGHRS; CDR2 reads YFSETQ. V lost 1 base and J lost 5, with 9 bases in between.

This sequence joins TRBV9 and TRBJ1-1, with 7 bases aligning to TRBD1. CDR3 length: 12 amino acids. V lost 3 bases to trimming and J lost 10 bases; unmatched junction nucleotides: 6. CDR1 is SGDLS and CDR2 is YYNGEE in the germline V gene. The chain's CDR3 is CASSATSGGAFF. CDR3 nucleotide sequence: TGTGCCAGCAGCGCAACCTCAGGGGGAGCTTTCTTT.

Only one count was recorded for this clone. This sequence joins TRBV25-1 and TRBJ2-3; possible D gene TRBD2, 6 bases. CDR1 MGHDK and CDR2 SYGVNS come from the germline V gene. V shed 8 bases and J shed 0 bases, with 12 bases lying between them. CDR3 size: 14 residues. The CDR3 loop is CASRGWVSTDTQYF. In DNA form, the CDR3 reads TGTGCCAGCCGGGGGTGGGTTAGCACAGATACGCAGTATTTT.

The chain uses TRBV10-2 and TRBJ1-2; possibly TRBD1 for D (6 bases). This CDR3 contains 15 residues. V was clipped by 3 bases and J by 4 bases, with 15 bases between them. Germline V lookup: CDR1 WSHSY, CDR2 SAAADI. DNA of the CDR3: TGCGCCAGCAGTGATCTCCGCGGGGGGGCCTATGGCTACACCTTC. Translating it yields CASSDLRGGAYGYTF.

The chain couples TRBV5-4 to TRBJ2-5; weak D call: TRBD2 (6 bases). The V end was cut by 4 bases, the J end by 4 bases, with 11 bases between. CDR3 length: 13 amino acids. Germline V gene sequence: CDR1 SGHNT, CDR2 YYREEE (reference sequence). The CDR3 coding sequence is TGTGCCAGCAGCCCCCCCGGGAGAGAGACCCAGTACTTC. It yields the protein CASSPPGRETQYF.

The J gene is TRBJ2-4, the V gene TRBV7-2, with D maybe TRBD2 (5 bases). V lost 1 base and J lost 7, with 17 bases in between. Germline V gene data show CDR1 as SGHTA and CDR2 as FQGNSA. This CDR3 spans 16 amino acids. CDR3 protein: CASSLVSVTRRNIQYF. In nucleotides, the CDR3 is TGTGCCAGCAGCTTAGTATCAGTCACAAGGAGGAACATTCAGTACTTC.

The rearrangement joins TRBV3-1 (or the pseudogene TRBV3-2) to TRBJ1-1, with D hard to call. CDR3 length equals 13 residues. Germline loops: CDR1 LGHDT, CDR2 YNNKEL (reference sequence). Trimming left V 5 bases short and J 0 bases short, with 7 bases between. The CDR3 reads CASSAQLNTEAFF. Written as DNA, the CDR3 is TGTGCCAGCAGCGCACAGCTGAACACTGAAGCTTTCTTT.